The rows below give T cell receptor beta chains drawn from one sample of a study of blood T cell repertoires in COVID-19. This table comes from immunoSEQ multiplex PCR, and its TCRdb copy is limited to in-frame clones, with some not included. Here the sample spans 280,000 or so clones, 88% being singletons. Sample: peripheral blood. All receptors derive from a man aged 18 to 35 with active or convalescent COVID-19. Both conserved end residues are part of each CDR3. The D gene is left open where the match is weak. Clone sizes are given selectively: once, few, many, or a class where the clone is expanded.

clone_size: NA
j_call: TRBJ1-3
d_call: NA
v_call: TRBV5-1
cdr3_aa: CASRTHSGNTIYF
cdr3_nt: TGCGCCAGCAGGACACATTCTGGAAACACCATATATTTT

clone_size: NA
j_call: TRBJ1-6
d_call: NA
v_call: TRBV27
cdr3_aa: CASSLGRTNSPLHF
cdr3_nt: TGTGCCAGCAGTTTAGGCAGAACTAATTCACCCCTCCACTTT

clone_size: NA
j_call: TRBJ2-7
d_call: TRBD1
v_call: TRBV5-6
cdr3_aa: CASSGDGQGRYEQYF
cdr3_nt: TGTGCCAGCAGCGGCGACGGACAGGGTAGGTACGAGCAGTACTTC

clone_size: once
j_call: TRBJ1-5
d_call: TRBD1
v_call: TRBV19
cdr3_aa: CASSTWIYAGTGVDQPQHF
cdr3_nt: TGTGCCAGTAGTACATGGATTTACGCCGGGACAGGGGTCGATCAGCCCCAGCATTTT

clone_size: NA
j_call: TRBJ1-4
d_call: NA
v_call: TRBV5-6
cdr3_aa: CASSLGQGIDEKLFF
cdr3_nt: TGTGCCAGCAGCTTGGGGCAGGGGATCGATGAAAAACTGTTTTTT

clone_size: NA
j_call: TRBJ2-3
d_call: TRBD2
v_call: TRBV4-3
cdr3_aa: CASSQDGGGDTDTQYF
cdr3_nt: TGCGCCAGCAGCCAAGATGGCGGGGGGGACACAGATACGCAGTATTTT

clone_size: NA
j_call: TRBJ2-5
d_call: NA
v_call: TRBV15
cdr3_aa: CATSRDLQETQYF
cdr3_nt: TGTGCCACCAGCAGAGACCTTCAAGAGACCCAGTACTTC

clone_size: NA
j_call: TRBJ2-7
d_call: NA
v_call: TRBV5-1
cdr3_aa: CASSLANEQYF
cdr3_nt: TGCGCCAGCAGCTTGGCCAACGAGCAGTACTTC

clone_size: NA
j_call: TRBJ1-5
d_call: NA
v_call: TRBV25-1
cdr3_aa: CASSESQTGNQPQHF
cdr3_nt: TGTGCCAGCAGTGAATCCCAGACAGGCAATCAGCCCCAGCATTTT

clone_size: NA
j_call: TRBJ1-3
d_call: TRBD1
v_call: TRBV5-1
cdr3_aa: CASSSRTGATNSGNTIYF
cdr3_nt: TGCGCCAGCAGTTCTCGGACAGGGGCAACAAACTCTGGAAACACCATATATTTT

clone_size: NA
j_call: TRBJ2-5
d_call: TRBD2
v_call: TRBV5-1
cdr3_aa: CASSQAGGQETQYF
cdr3_nt: TGCGCCAGCAGCCAAGCGGGGGGGCAAGAGACCCAGTACTTC

clone_size: NA
j_call: TRBJ2-7
d_call: NA
v_call: TRBV5-6
cdr3_aa: CASSFSTYEQYF
cdr3_nt: TGTGCCAGCAGCTTCTCTACCTACGAGCAGTACTTC

clone_size: NA
j_call: TRBJ2-3
d_call: NA
v_call: TRBV7-3
cdr3_aa: CASSLSGWGGPSTDTQYF
cdr3_nt: TGTGCCAGCAGCTTAAGTGGTTGGGGGGGCCCTAGCACAGATACGCAGTATTTT

clone_size: NA
j_call: TRBJ1-4
d_call: NA
v_call: TRBV5-6
cdr3_aa: CASSLGGLNEKLFF
cdr3_nt: TGTGCCAGCAGCTTGGGAGGGCTTAATGAAAAACTGTTTTTT

clone_size: NA
j_call: TRBJ1-2
d_call: NA
v_call: TRBV6-5
cdr3_aa: CASRTTDYGYTF
cdr3_nt: TGTGCCAGCAGGACAACGGACTATGGCTACACCTTC

clone_size: NA
j_call: TRBJ2-3
d_call: TRBD2
v_call: TRBV4-3
cdr3_aa: CASSQDFGGATDTQYF
cdr3_nt: TGCGCCAGCAGCCAAGATTTCGGGGGGGCCACGGATACGCAGTATTTT

clone_size: once
j_call: TRBJ1-1
d_call: TRBD1
v_call: TRBV3-1/TRBV3-2
cdr3_aa: CASSQEDRGRGTEAFF
cdr3_nt: TGTGCCAGCAGCCAAGAGGACAGGGGGCGCGGGACTGAAGCTTTCTTT

clone_size: NA
j_call: TRBJ1-2
d_call: NA
v_call: TRBV6-5
cdr3_aa: CASSYTDAYGYTF
cdr3_nt: TGTGCCAGCAGTTACACAGATGCCTATGGCTACACCTTC

clone_size: NA
j_call: TRBJ1-4
d_call: NA
v_call: TRBV6-5
cdr3_aa: CASTARRLEEKLFF
cdr3_nt: TGTGCCAGCACTGCCCGACGGCTGGAGGAAAAACTGTTTTTT

clone_size: NA
j_call: TRBJ2-3
d_call: TRBD1
v_call: TRBV24-1
cdr3_aa: CATSDSPGQGTDTQYF
cdr3_nt: TGTGCCACCAGTGATTCACCGGGACAGGGCACAGATACGCAGTATTTT

clone_size: NA
j_call: TRBJ1-1
d_call: NA
v_call: TRBV20-1
cdr3_aa: CSANEGTTEAFF
cdr3_nt: TGCAGTGCTAATGAGGGCACCACTGAAGCTTTCTTT

clone_size: NA
j_call: TRBJ2-5
d_call: TRBD2
v_call: TRBV9
cdr3_aa: CASSPVTSGQETQYF
cdr3_nt: TGTGCCAGCAGCCCAGTAACTAGCGGCCAAGAGACCCAGTACTTC

clone_size: NA
j_call: TRBJ2-7
d_call: NA
v_call: TRBV9
cdr3_aa: CASSTYAGNKEQYF
cdr3_nt: TGTGCCAGCAGCACCTACGCGGGAAATAAAGAGCAGTACTTC

clone_size: NA
j_call: TRBJ2-1
d_call: NA
v_call: TRBV7-3
cdr3_aa: CASSLTYSGTNNEQFF
cdr3_nt: TGTGCCAGCAGCTTAACGTACAGCGGGACAAACAATGAGCAGTTCTTC

clone_size: NA
j_call: TRBJ2-3
d_call: TRBD1
v_call: TRBV10-2
cdr3_aa: CASRSGQGSTDTQYF
cdr3_nt: TGCGCCAGCAGGAGCGGACAGGGTAGCACAGATACGCAGTATTTT

clone_size: few
j_call: TRBJ2-3
d_call: NA
v_call: TRBV5-1
cdr3_aa: CASSLYGQPMDTQYF
cdr3_nt: TGCGCCAGCAGCTTATATGGACAGCCGATGGATACGCAGTATTTT

clone_size: NA
j_call: TRBJ2-3
d_call: TRBD2
v_call: TRBV9
cdr3_aa: CASSLTGGHTDTQYF
cdr3_nt: TGTGCCAGCAGCCTCACGGGGGGGCACACAGATACGCAGTATTTT

clone_size: NA
j_call: TRBJ1-1
d_call: TRBD1
v_call: TRBV15
cdr3_aa: CATSARQGATEAFF
cdr3_nt: TGTGCCACCAGCGCCAGGCAGGGGGCGACTGAAGCTTTCTTT

clone_size: NA
j_call: TRBJ1-2
d_call: TRBD1
v_call: TRBV10-3
cdr3_aa: CAIAGTDYGYTF
cdr3_nt: TGTGCCATCGCCGGGACAGACTATGGCTACACCTTC

clone_size: once
j_call: TRBJ1-4
d_call: TRBD1
v_call: TRBV7-6
cdr3_aa: CASSDLRDRELSEKLFF
cdr3_nt: TGTGCCAGCAGTGATCTCCGGGACAGGGAGTTGAGTGAAAAACTGTTTTTT

clone_size: NA
j_call: TRBJ2-2
d_call: NA
v_call: TRBV27
cdr3_aa: CASSLRDTGLRQKLFF
cdr3_nt: TGTGCCAGCAGTTTAAGGGACACAGGGTTGAGGCAGAAGCTGTTTTTT

clone_size: NA
j_call: TRBJ1-2
d_call: TRBD1
v_call: TRBV6-5
cdr3_aa: CASSSTGGGGYTF
cdr3_nt: TGTGCCAGCAGTTCTACAGGGGGCGGAGGCTACACCTTC

clone_size: NA
j_call: TRBJ1-5
d_call: NA
v_call: TRBV29-1
cdr3_aa: CSVAVNQGNQPQHF
cdr3_nt: TGCAGCGTTGCCGTTAATCAGGGAAATCAGCCCCAGCATTTT

clone_size: NA
j_call: TRBJ1-2
d_call: NA
v_call: TRBV19
cdr3_aa: CAALDINYGYTF
cdr3_nt: TGTGCCGCCCTGGACATCAACTATGGCTACACCTTC

clone_size: NA
j_call: TRBJ1-6
d_call: TRBD1
v_call: TRBV12-3/TRBV12-4
cdr3_aa: CATGRQGGSPLHF
cdr3_nt: TGTGCCACCGGACGACAGGGAGGCTCACCCCTCCACTTT

clone_size: NA
j_call: TRBJ1-1
d_call: TRBD1
v_call: TRBV9
cdr3_aa: CASSSRGRGTEAFF
cdr3_nt: TGTGCCAGCAGCTCCAGGGGGCGCGGCACTGAAGCTTTCTTT

clone_size: once
j_call: TRBJ2-2
d_call: NA
v_call: TRBV7-2
cdr3_aa: CASSSPVGTTNTGELFF
cdr3_nt: TGTGCCAGCAGCTCCCCCGTCGGGACAACTAACACCGGGGAGCTGTTTTTT

clone_size: once
j_call: TRBJ2-7
d_call: TRBD2
v_call: TRBV5-1
cdr3_aa: CASSPWQLAGPYEQYF
cdr3_nt: TGCGCCAGCAGCCCCTGGCAGCTAGCGGGACCCTACGAGCAGTACTTC

clone_size: NA
j_call: TRBJ2-5
d_call: TRBD2
v_call: TRBV10-2
cdr3_aa: CASSASSGGSQETQYF
cdr3_nt: TGCGCCAGCTCCGCCTCTAGCGGGGGGTCCCAAGAGACCCAGTACTTC

clone_size: NA
j_call: TRBJ2-3
d_call: TRBD2
v_call: TRBV3-1/TRBV3-2
cdr3_aa: CASSYSGGAYTQYF
cdr3_nt: TGTGCCAGCAGCTATAGCGGGGGGGCTTATACGCAGTATTTT

clone_size: NA
j_call: TRBJ2-2
d_call: TRBD1
v_call: TRBV19
cdr3_aa: CASSKVETGAGELFF
cdr3_nt: TGTGCCAGTAGTAAGGTCGAGACAGGGGCCGGGGAGCTGTTTTTT

clone_size: NA
j_call: TRBJ1-5
d_call: NA
v_call: TRBV29-1
cdr3_aa: CSVVLTGGDQPQHF
cdr3_nt: TGCAGCGTTGTATTAACGGGGGGGGATCAGCCCCAGCATTTT

clone_size: once
j_call: TRBJ1-5
d_call: NA
v_call: TRBV7-9
cdr3_aa: CAAGGGGGPQHF
cdr3_nt: TGTGCCGCGGGGGGCGGAGGAGGGCCCCAGCATTTT

clone_size: many
j_call: TRBJ2-1
d_call: TRBD1
v_call: TRBV7-9
cdr3_aa: CASSRGSGQDYNEQFF
cdr3_nt: TGTGCCAGCAGCCGGGGGTCGGGACAGGACTACAATGAGCAGTTCTTC

clone_size: NA
j_call: TRBJ1-2
d_call: TRBD1
v_call: TRBV6-1
cdr3_aa: CASSEDRASGYTF
cdr3_nt: TGTGCCAGCAGTGAGGACAGGGCCAGTGGCTACACCTTC